The clone carrying this TCR beta chain was observed many times. These data belong to a study of neurological immune-mediated disorders. The making of cDNA relied on 5'RACE with 10-nucleotide random UMIs. TCRdb passed the 5' RACE reads through MiXCR, listing each CDR3 protein once. The sample holds 25,000 or so distinct CDR3 sequences; approximately 13% are singletons and the top ten take less than 6%. CDR1 DFQATT and CDR2 SNEGSKA come from the germline V gene (reference sequence). This CDR3 is built from 14 residues. Unmatched junction bases numbered 6, after V lost 5 bases and J lost 5 bases. Time point given: technical triplicate 1. Libraries from sorted cells each used some 1 million CD4+ or CD8+ T cells.

The sample taken for sequencing was CD4+ T cells from blood. This sequence was found in a female donor with HTLV-1-associated myelopathy (HAM/TSP). The rearrangement links TRBV20-1 to TRBJ2-1; TRBD2 matches at 10 bases. Here the CDR3 DNA reads TGCAGTGCTCCTCCTAGCGGGGGCCACAATGAGCAGTTCTTC. It codes for CSAPPSGGHNEQFF.